This T cell receptor beta chain emerged from a study of blood T cell repertoires in COVID-19. The protocol was immunoSEQ multiplex PCR, while the TCRdb copy is restricted to in-frame clones and leaves out a portion. The table includes 100,000 to 150,000 clones, under 80% detected once. Germline V gives CDR1 MGHRA, CDR2 YSYEKL. V lost 2 bases, J lost 2 bases, and 2 bases stayed unmatched. This CDR3 region has 15 residues. The chain joins TRBV4-1 to TRBJ1-4; 7 bases are a match to TRBD1. This TCR derives from a man in his fifties with acute or convalescent COVID-19. Sequencing used peripheral blood. CDR3 bases: TGCGCCAGCAGCCAAAGGACAGGCACTAATGAAAAACTGTTTTTT. Its translation: CASSQRTGTNEKLFF.